The 8 T cell receptor beta chains given below trace back to one sample, sequenced in a study of blood T cell repertoires in COVID-19 (TCRdb year 2020). The receptor library was made with the immunoSEQ multiplex PCR assay. Not all clones reach the TCRdb copy of this immuneACCESS table, which keeps in-frame sequences only. Checked studies attribute under half of the gap to unresolved V genes and leave the rest unexplained. The sample contains about 150,000 clones, around 89% of them found a single time. The top ten hold around 2% of the sample. Material for sequencing was peripheral blood. The receptor source for this set is a man aged 45-65 years who had recovered from COVID-19.

V is TRBV6-5 and J is TRBJ1-5, with D tentatively TRBD1 (5 bases). Per germline, CDR1 MNHEY and CDR2 SVGAGI. The V end lost 8 bases, the J end lost 4 bases, and 9 bases lay between the germline ends. The CDR3 is made up of 12 amino acids. The CDR3 DNA follows: TGTGCCAGCCGACAGAGGAATCAGCCCCAGCATTTT. Translation gives CASRQRNQPQHF.

The V gene is TRBV9, the J gene TRBJ1-2; 9 bases agree with TRBD1. V shed 3 bases and J 4 bases; nucleotides not matched to a gene: 13. The CDR3 loop spans 17 amino acids. CDR1 and CDR2 (germline): SGDLS, YYNGEE. The CDR3 DNA sequence: TGTGCCAGCAGCGCCTTTTTTGACCCGGGACAGGGCTATGGCTACACCTTC. It codes for CASSAFFDPGQGYGYTF.

This clone was observed many times. The V gene is TRBV6-5, the J gene TRBJ2-1, with 7 bases aligning to TRBD1. Germline V gives CDR1 MNHEY, CDR2 SVGAGI. With V trimmed by 6 bases and J by 4 bases, 3 bases remained unmatched. The length of the CDR3 is 13 residues. The CDR3 DNA reads TGTGCCAGCAGCGAGACAGGGTACAATGAGCAGTTCTTC. This gives the protein CASSETGYNEQFF.

V gene TRBV13 combines with J gene TRBJ2-6, with 7 bases fitting TRBD2. CDR3 size: 17 residues. Germline trimming cut 1 base from V and 4 bases from J; bases unmatched to any gene: 7. Looked up from germline, CDR1 is PRHDT and CDR2 is FYEKMQ (reference sequence). The DNA for the CDR3 is TGTGCCAGCAGCTTAGCGGTCGGGGGGACGGGGGCCAACGTCCTGACTTTC. Its protein is CASSLAVGGTGANVLTF. Drawing the rest from reference TRBV13 and TRBJ2-6, the complete variable domain is AAGVIQSPRHLIKEKRETATLKCYPIPRHDTVYWYQQGPGQDPQFLISFYEKMQSDKGSIPDRFSAQQFSDYHSELNMSSLELGDSALYFCASSLAVGGTGANVLTFGAGSRLTVL.

This clone showed up just once. This sequence joins TRBV6-2 or TRBV6-3 and TRBJ2-3, with D possibly being TRBD2 (6 bases). The CDR3 consists of 17 residues. V shed 0 bases and J shed 2 bases, with 15 bases lying between them. In germline, CDR1 is MNHEY, CDR2 SVGEGT. CDR3 nucleotides: TGTGCCAGCAGTTACTCCCGCGGGGACTTCCCCACAGATACGCAGTATTTT. Translating gives CASSYSRGDFPTDTQYF.

The chain uses TRBV6-2 or TRBV6-3 and TRBJ1-2, with D possibly matching TRBD1 (5 bases). Deletions cut 0 bases from V and 6 bases from J, with 11 bases between. CDR1 and CDR2 from the germline V gene are MNHEY and SVGEGT. The CDR3 is made up of 14 amino acids. Written as DNA, the CDR3 is TGTGCCAGCAGTTACTCAACACAGGCGCATGGCTACACCTTC. Protein sequence: CASSYSTQAHGYTF.

The CDR3 nucleotides read TGTGCCAGCAGCAAAGTCTCTTTTTGGGACAAGGGGGAACAGGCCCAGTACTTC. Translated: CASSKVSFWDKGEQAQYF. The rearrangement joins TRBV21-1 to TRBJ2-5; the table gives TRBD1 as D, unverified against the DNA. TRBV21-1 is labeled a pseudogene. This CDR3 has 18 amino acids.

This chain uses TRBV5-1 with TRBJ2-7; D perhaps matches TRBD1 (5 bases). The germline CDR1 and CDR2 sequences are SGHRS and YFSETQ. The CDR3 runs 14 residues. The V end lost 0 bases, the J end lost 3 bases, and 10 bases lay between the germline ends. CDR3 in amino acids: CASSLAGKVYEQYF. CDR3 DNA sequence: TGCGCCAGCAGCTTGGCAGGGAAGGTCTACGAGCAGTACTTC.